The 25 T cell receptor beta chains in this list originate from one sample, sequenced in a study of identical twins. One entry per CDR3 protein results from TCRdb running MiXCR on the 5' RACE reads. The sample holds about 240,000 distinct CDR3 sequences, under 12% seen once. The sample comprised memory T cells sorted from blood. The receptors were sampled from a man between 45 and 60 years old in good health.

This clonotype has just a few counts. The chain links TRBV20-1 to TRBJ2-1, with 7 bases identical to TRBD2. CDR3 length equals 16 residues. V dropped 5 bases and J dropped 1; count of bases not matched to a gene: 11. Germline V lookup: CDR1 DFQATT, CDR2 SNEGSKA (reference sequence). CDR3 bases: TGCAGTGCTCCCAGAGGGAGGGCCCATTCCTACAATGAGCAGTTCTTC. It yields the protein CSAPRGRAHSYNEQFF.

The chain recombines TRBV11-2 with TRBJ2-5; 9 bases fit TRBD2. CDR3 length: 15 residues. V lost 3 bases to trimming and J lost 9 bases; unmatched junction nucleotides: 11. CDR1 and CDR2 from the germline V gene are SGHAT and FQNNGV. The CDR3 sequence: CASSLAGGNQRAQYF. CDR3 DNA sequence: TGTGCCAGCAGCTTGGCGGGGGGGAACCAACGGGCCCAGTACTTC.

This clonotype was seen more than once but under ten times. The chain is built from TRBV24-1 and TRBJ2-1; D remains ambiguous. Looked up from germline, CDR1 is KGHDR and CDR2 is SFDVKD. Trimming removed 4 bases from V and 6 bases from J, with 12 bases in between. This CDR3 contains 14 residues. The DNA for the CDR3 is TGTGCCACCAGTGACCAAGCCCCTAGCAATGAGCAGTTCTTC. Translation gives CATSDQAPSNEQFF.

The chain employs TRBV28 and TRBJ2-5, with TRBD1 matching 8 bases. CDR1 and CDR2 from the germline V gene are MDHEN and SYDVKM. The CDR3 runs 15 residues. V trimming: 6 bases; J trimming: 5 bases; junction bases outside the gene matches: 11. The CDR3 DNA reads TGTGCCAGCAGGGCGTCAGACAGGGGCGACGAGACCCAGTACTTC. It translates to CASRASDRGDETQYF.

The V call is TRBV14, the J call TRBJ2-2; D gene unclear. V gave up 4 bases and J gave up 1 base, with 13 bases separating them. The CDR3 spans 16 residues. Looked up from germline, CDR1 is SGHDN and CDR2 is FVKESK. For the CDR3, the DNA is TGTGCCAGCAGCCCGGATGGGCACTGGAACACCGGGGAGCTGTTTTTT. Translated, it gives CASSPDGHWNTGELFF.

This clonotype showed up just a few times. V gene TRBV16 combines with J gene TRBJ2-7; no clear D. The CDR3 is 15 residues long. Germline values: CDR1 KGHSY, CDR2 FQNENV. V was trimmed by 0 bases and J by 4 bases, leaving 13 bases between them. The CDR3 region is CASSQSRPGTYEQYF. In DNA, the CDR3 is TGTGCCAGCAGCCAATCAAGGCCGGGCACGTACGAGCAGTACTTC.

This clonotype appeared many times. The chain recombines TRBV18 with TRBJ2-7, with D perhaps matching TRBD2 (5 bases). Germline assignment: CDR1 KGHSH and CDR2 LQKENI. Trimming stripped 0 bases from V and 6 bases from J, with 15 bases between. The CDR3 sequence is 15 residues long. The CDR3 sequence is CASSPPGLRESEQYF. CDR3 nucleotides: TGTGCCAGCTCACCACCTGGTCTAAGGGAGAGCGAGCAGTACTTC.

This clonotype was recorded many times. This chain uses TRBV12-3 or TRBV12-4 with TRBJ2-3; possible D gene TRBD2, 6 bases. This CDR3 spans 16 amino acids. V shed 6 bases and J shed 2 bases, with 18 bases lying between them. The CDR3 sequence: CASSGTGAGPTDTQYF. The CDR3 coding sequence is TGTGCCAGCAGCGGGACTGGGGCGGGCCCCACAGATACGCAGTATTTT.

In its sample, this clonotype was seen many times. The chain employs TRBV6-1 and TRBJ2-1, with D possibly matching TRBD2 (5 bases). V lost 5 bases and J 9 bases, leaving 11 bases between the germline ends. Germline assignment: CDR1 MNHNS and CDR2 SASEGT. There are 12 residues in the CDR3. Written as DNA, the CDR3 is TGTGCCAGCAGTTTCCGGGATGCTGAGCAGTTCTTC. It yields the protein CASSFRDAEQFF.

This clonotype has ten or more counts. This chain connects TRBV6-5 to TRBJ2-3; 7 nucleotides match TRBD2. Germline V gives CDR1 MNHEY, CDR2 SVGAGI. J was trimmed by 3 bases and V by 2 bases; bases with no gene match: 11. The CDR3 is made up of 17 amino acids. CDR3 sequence: CASSYLSGGSRTDTQYF. In DNA form, the CDR3 reads TGTGCCAGCAGTTACCTATCCGGCGGGAGTCGTACAGATACGCAGTATTTT.

V and J are TRBV4-3 and TRBJ1-3, with D maybe TRBD1 (5 bases). The germline CDR1 and CDR2 sequences are LGHNA and YSLEER. V was pared by 4 bases and J by 4 bases, with 17 bases between. The length of the CDR3 is 16 residues. The CDR3 sequence is CASSRNRDGMGNTIYF. CDR3 coding DNA: TGCGCCAGCAGCCGTAACCGGGACGGCATGGGAAACACCATATATTTT.

This clonotype was detected only a few times. The chain combines TRBV11-2 with TRBJ2-7; perhaps TRBD2 as D (6 bases). The CDR3 has 13 amino acids. V was trimmed by 3 bases and J by 2 bases, leaving 8 bases between them. Germline CDR1 SGHAT, CDR2 FQNNGV. CDR3 protein: CASSFRRAYEQYF. The CDR3 bases are TGTGCCAGCAGCTTCAGGAGGGCCTACGAGCAGTACTTC.

The chain uses TRBV24-1 and TRBJ2-2, with TRBD2 matching over 8 bases. The junction had 3 bases not matched to a gene; V was cut back by 10 bases and J by 0 bases. Germline CDR1 reads KGHDR; CDR2 reads SFDVKD. The CDR3 has 14 residues. The chain's CDR3 is CATSGGPNTGELFF. CDR3 coding DNA: TGTGCCACAAGCGGGGGCCCGAACACCGGGGAGCTGTTTTTT.

In its sample, this clonotype was seen many times. The chain has TRBV12-3 or TRBV12-4 and TRBJ1-1; no reliable D call. The V end lost 1 base, the J end lost 0 bases, and 9 bases lay between the germline ends. This CDR3 is built from 15 residues. The CDR3 nucleotides are TGTGCCAGCAGTTTAGACAGATCGATGAACACTGAAGCTTTCTTT. This codes for CASSLDRSMNTEAFF.

This clonotype was counted ten times or more. V is TRBV11-2 and J is TRBJ1-1; D gene ambiguous. This CDR3 is built from 13 residues. Looked up from germline, CDR1 is SGHAT and CDR2 is FQNNGV. The V end lost 0 bases, the J end lost 1 base, and 3 bases lay between the germline ends. The chain's CDR3 is CASSLDQNTEAFF. The DNA of the CDR3 is TGTGCCAGCAGCTTAGATCAGAACACTGAAGCTTTCTTT.

This clonotype was recorded only once. The DNA is left out, because the CDR3 cannot be placed on it with certainty; the CDR3 is given as TCRdb lists it. The CDR3 spells CASSLGSNTGELFFF. V and J are TRBV7-2 and TRBJ2-2. The CDR3 contains 15 residues when both ends are counted. Looked up from germline, CDR1 is SGHTA and CDR2 is FQGNSA.

The table lists this clonotype with many counts. The genes are TRBV29-1 and TRBJ2-1; no clear D. The CDR3 contains 14 residues. Germline V lookup: CDR1 SQVTM, CDR2 ANQGSEA. Trimming stripped 3 bases from V and 3 bases from J, with 12 bases between. The CDR3, as DNA: TGCAGCGTTGATGGGCAGGCCTTCTACAATGAGCAGTTCTTC. This codes for CSVDGQAFYNEQFF.

This clonotype was detected many times. This chain connects TRBV9 to TRBJ2-3; TRBD2 matches at 9 bases. The length of the CDR3 is 16 residues. In germline, CDR1 is SGDLS, CDR2 YYNGEE. Trimming removed 3 bases from V and 3 bases from J; junction bases left unmatched: 8. The CDR3 DNA reads as TGTGCCAGCAGCGGCTATAGCGGGAGCTCGACAGATACGCAGTATTTT. The encoded protein is CASSGYSGSSTDTQYF.

There are many counts of this clonotype. The chain is built from TRBV29-1 and TRBJ1-2; D uncertain. The ends were cut back, 5 bases at V and 2 bases at J, with 15 bases in the middle. The CDR3 contains 14 residues. In germline, CDR1 is SQVTM, CDR2 ANQGSEA. The CDR3 coding sequence is TGCAGCGTTACCCCATTTTCCCAGAACTATGGCTACACCTTC. This translates into CSVTPFSQNYGYTF.

This clonotype was recorded many times. The V gene is TRBV4-3, the J gene TRBJ2-1; D is unclear. This CDR3 contains 14 residues. Germline V gene sequence: CDR1 LGHNA, CDR2 YSLEER. V lost 0 bases to trimming and J lost 10 bases, with 13 bases between them. The CDR3 DNA is TGCGCCAGCAGCCAAGATTCCTCCCCCGTGGAGCAGTTCTTC. Its translation: CASSQDSSPVEQFF.

This clonotype was found many times. V and J are TRBV11-2 and TRBJ1-2, with D hard to call. CDR1 is SGHAT and CDR2 is FQNNGV in the germline V gene. V was cut by 4 bases and J by 4 bases, with 4 bases left in between. CDR3 size: 11 residues. The CDR3 loop reads CASSYLYGYTF. Written as DNA, the CDR3 is TGTGCCAGCAGCTATCTCTATGGCTACACCTTC.

This clonotype turned up a few times. The chain is built from TRBV29-1 and TRBJ2-3, with D unresolved. CDR3 length: 17 amino acids. Germline V gene lookup returns CDR1 SQVTM and CDR2 ANQGSEA. Deletions cut 6 bases from V and 0 bases from J, with 22 bases between. CDR3 nucleotide sequence: TGCAGCGTCGACGGGTTGGGGAACCAGCCTAGCACAGATACGCAGTATTTT. This codes for CSVDGLGNQPSTDTQYF.

The V call is TRBV28, the J call TRBJ1-2; TRBD1 aligns across 7 bases. The germline V gene encodes CDR1 MDHEN and CDR2 SYDVKM. The CDR3 is 14 residues long. Unmatched junction bases numbered 9, after V lost 7 bases and J lost 4 bases. CDR3 coding DNA: TGTGCCAGCAACACAGTGACAGGGATCTATGGCTACACCTTC. Amino acid sequence: CASNTVTGIYGYTF.

This clonotype showed up many times. This chain joins TRBV11-1 and TRBJ2-1; 9 bases fit TRBD2. CDR1 and CDR2 (germline): SGHAT, FQDESV (reference sequence). The CDR3 has 16 amino acids. With 5 bases clipped from V and 10 bases from J, the junction kept 15 bases outside the gene matches. In DNA form, the CDR3 reads TGTGCCAGCAGCATAGGGACTAGCTCTTTTGGGGAGGAGCAGTTCTTC. Its translation is CASSIGTSSFGEEQFF.

This chain uses TRBV9 with TRBJ2-5; TRBD2 is a possible D gene (6 bases). With 4 bases removed from V and 5 bases from J, the gap between germline ends came to 18 bases. Germline V gene sequence: CDR1 SGDLS, CDR2 YYNGEE. This CDR3 is built from 15 residues. The CDR3 DNA sequence: TGTGCCAGCAGCAGCGGCGGGGAGTTTGAGGAGACCCAGTACTTC. Amino acid sequence: CASSSGGEFEETQYF.